The rows below give T cell receptor beta chains drawn from one sample of a study of T cell repertoires in ileal Crohn's disease. The data were produced by immunoSEQ multiplex PCR, yet TCRdb's version contains in-frame clones alone and is incomplete. The table records around 13,000 clones, 84% of them present only once. Sequenced material: ileal tissue. The receptors were sampled from an adult with Crohn's disease. Both conserved end residues are part of each CDR3. Clone size is not always given. Where it is, it says once, few, many or a class for expanded clones.

V: TRBV6-4; size: NA; J: TRBJ2-3; CDR3: CASSDSSSGGTTDTQYF
V: TRBV6-1; size: NA; J: TRBJ2-5; CDR3: CASSEWASGQETQYF
V: TRBV11-2; size: NA; J: TRBJ1-1; CDR3: CASSLAGVWAEAFF
V: TRBV7-2; size: NA; J: TRBJ2-7; CDR3: CASSQAPGLGYEQYF
V: TRBV19; size: few; J: TRBJ2-1; CDR3: CASRPGAALHNEQFF
V: TRBV28; size: NA; J: TRBJ1-2; CDR3: CASSLGQGRWYGYTF
V: TRBV6-6; size: NA; J: TRBJ1-5; CDR3: CASSVQGNQPQHF
V: TRBV5-1; size: NA; J: TRBJ2-5; CDR3: CATQEGTREGEQYF
V: TRBV5-1; size: NA; J: TRBJ1-5; CDR3: CASSLGPGNNQPQHF
V: TRBV6-1; size: NA; J: TRBJ2-3; CDR3: CASSGAGMTDTQYF
V: TRBV5-1; size: NA; J: TRBJ2-3; CDR3: CASSVGVDTDTQYF
V: TRBV6-1; size: few; J: TRBJ2-1; CDR3: CASSHETSGGSEQFF
V: TRBV7-2; size: NA; J: TRBJ2-3; CDR3: CASRRTDRATDTQYF
V: TRBV11-2; size: once; J: TRBJ1-2; CDR3: CASSHRGPSANYGYTF
V: TRBV6-1; size: NA; J: TRBJ1-5; CDR3: CASSAYGGSNQPQHF
V: TRBV6-1; size: NA; J: TRBJ1-2; CDR3: CASSEAWGQGSYGYTF
V: TRBV15; size: NA; J: TRBJ2-7; CDR3: CATSRASGSSYEQYF
V: TRBV2; size: NA; J: TRBJ1-2; CDR3: CARRQGPYGYTF
V: TRBV30; size: NA; J: TRBJ1-3; CDR3: CAWSPGGAGNTIYF
V: TRBV19; size: NA; J: TRBJ2-7; CDR3: CASTVRGGYEQYF
V: TRBV7-9; size: NA; J: TRBJ2-1; CDR3: CASSLDGRRINEQFF
V: TRBV1; size: NA; J: TRBJ2-1; CDR3: CTSSPNKTPGYNEQFF
V: TRBV7-9; size: NA; J: TRBJ1-5; CDR3: CASSLNGFGQPQHF
V: TRBV5-1; size: NA; J: TRBJ1-1; CDR3: CASSLGQGWNTEAFF
V: TRBV5-1; size: NA; J: TRBJ1-1; CDR3: CASSLDAGGYTEAFF
V: TRBV11-2; size: NA; J: TRBJ2-1; CDR3: CASSGTSVSSYNEQFF
V: TRBV27; size: NA; J: TRBJ2-7; CDR3: CASNAGGRGEQYF
V: TRBV7-9; size: NA; J: TRBJ2-4; CDR3: CASSLAPPNIQYF
V: TRBV7-9; size: NA; J: TRBJ2-5; CDR3: CASSLSALRAQTQYF
V: TRBV4-3; size: NA; J: TRBJ2-5; CDR3: CASSQDLASGLETQYF
V: TRBV5-1; size: NA; J: TRBJ2-2; CDR3: CASSLDSGGHGELFF
V: TRBV4-2; size: NA; J: TRBJ2-7; CDR3: CASSQEAPSPSLYSGRAYEQYF
V: TRBV5-4; size: NA; J: TRBJ2-5; CDR3: CASSLDRQETQYF
V: TRBV7-2; size: NA; J: TRBJ2-7; CDR3: CASSLVGTADYEQYF
V: TRBV11-2; size: NA; J: TRBJ2-3; CDR3: CASSPHTDTQYF
V: TRBV29-1; size: NA; J: TRBJ1-1; CDR3: CSVESFVNTEAFF
V: TRBV27; size: NA; J: TRBJ1-1; CDR3: CASSPLTGAEAFF
V: TRBV7-9; size: once; J: TRBJ1-2; CDR3: CASSYDRDYGYTF
V: TRBV5-1; size: once; J: TRBJ2-1; CDR3: CASRRTVSSGLGEQFF
V: TRBV5-1; size: NA; J: TRBJ2-7; CDR3: CASSRSSGRVGDEQYF
V: TRBV29-1; size: NA; J: TRBJ1-3; CDR3: CSVEGSGNTIYF
V: TRBV12-2; size: NA; J: TRBJ2-3; CDR3: CASRLWAAGREGQHPTDTQYF
V: TRBV11-1; size: NA; J: TRBJ2-2; CDR3: CASSVEQNTGELFF
V: TRBV7-2; size: once; J: TRBJ1-4; CDR3: CASSQNPQEKLFF
V: TRBV4-2; size: once; J: TRBJ2-1; CDR3: CASSQDPIAGEFYNEQFF
V: TRBV5-1; size: once; J: TRBJ1-1; CDR3: CASSKTMNTEAFF